These T cell receptor beta chains were read from a single sample in a study of response to subunit inactivated influenza vaccine. TCRdb reanalysed the RT-PCR reads using MiXCR and keeps one entry per CDR3 protein. The sample lists about 540,000 distinct CDR3 sequences; approximately 22% were seen once. These data were also reused for a study on T cells expressing NK-cell markers.

Sample: CD4+ T cells sorted from PBMCs, taken roughly 13 days after vaccination. The receptors originated from a man aged 45-65 years who received an inactivated influenza vaccine. Each CDR3 is given with its conserved first and last residue. D genes are given only for firm matches. Size is omitted from some rows. Given values are once, few, many or a class for expanded clones.

J gene,D gene,V gene,clone size,CDR3 protein,CDR3 DNA
TRBJ2-5,TRBD2,TRBV18,few,CASSPLGTSFETQYF,TGTGCCAGCTCACCCCTAGGGACTAGTTTCGAGACCCAGTACTTC
TRBJ1-2,TRBD1,TRBV28,NA,CASSLLTRDRVVGYTF,TGTGCCAGCAGTTTATTAACCCGAGACAGGGTTGTTGGCTACACCTTC
TRBJ2-1,NA,TRBV5-6,NA,CASSPTTTTLGEQFF,TGTGCCAGCAGCCCTACTACCACTACCCTTGGTGAGCAGTTCTTC
TRBJ2-7,NA,TRBV20-1,NA,CSARVRAAEQYF,TGCAGTGCTAGAGTAAGGGCGGCCGAGCAGTACTTC
TRBJ2-2,TRBD2,TRBV7-2,NA,CASREPGLAATGELFF,TGTGCCAGCAGGGAACCGGGACTAGCGGCCACCGGGGAGCTGTTTTTT
TRBJ1-4,NA,TRBV12-3/TRBV12-4,once,CASRDRFSEKLFF,TGTGCCAGCAGAGACAGGTTCAGTGAAAAACTGTTTTTT
TRBJ2-4,TRBD1,TRBV7-9,NA,CASSSDRDKNIQYF,TGTGCCAGCAGTTCGGACAGGGACAAAAACATTCAGTACTTC
TRBJ1-6,TRBD1,TRBV5-1,many,CASSFGGQKDSPLHF,TGCGCCAGCAGCTTCGGGGGACAGAAGGATTCACCCCTCCACTTT
TRBJ1-2,NA,TRBV29-1,NA,CSVVEGRNYGYTF,TGCAGCGTTGTCGAGGGCCGAAACTATGGCTACACCTTC
TRBJ2-5,NA,TRBV20-1,few,CSATTSPETQYF,TGCAGTGCTACCACCTCCCCCGAGACCCAGTACTTC
TRBJ2-7,NA,TRBV6-6,NA,CASSTGTMDEQYF,TGTGCCAGCAGCACCGGGACAATGGACGAGCAGTACTTC
TRBJ1-5,NA,TRBV4-3,NA,CASSQDQIGNQPQHF,TGCGCCAGCAGCCAAGATCAGATAGGCAATCAGCCCCAGCATTTT
TRBJ1-1,TRBD1,TRBV11-2,NA,CASSLGRGRTFF,TGTGCCAGCAGCTTAGGGAGGGGGCGAACTTTCTTT
TRBJ2-3,NA,TRBV27,few,CASRRDTYTDTQYF,TGTGCCAGCAGACGGGATACTTACACAGATACGCAGTATTTT
TRBJ1-2,NA,TRBV20-1,few,CSASGGSLYGYTF,TGCAGTGCTAGTGGCGGGAGCCTCTATGGCTACACCTTC
TRBJ1-2,TRBD1,TRBV20-1,few,CSARYSPGGYGYTF,TGCAGTGCTAGATATAGTCCAGGGGGCTATGGCTACACCTTC
TRBJ2-7,NA,TRBV20-1,NA,CSGSRSYEQYF,TGCAGTGGGTCCAGGTCCTACGAGCAGTACTTC
TRBJ2-6,NA,TRBV24-1,NA,CATSDPGGAAGANVLTF,TGTGCCACCAGTGACCCCGGGGGAGCGGCCGGGGCCAACGTCCTGACTTTC
TRBJ1-5,TRBD1,TRBV10-3,NA,CAISETRDSNQPQHF,TGTGCCATCAGTGAGACTCGGGACAGTAATCAGCCCCAGCATTTT
TRBJ2-3,NA,TRBV5-1,NA,CASRAAFRTSTDTQYF,TGCGCCAGCAGGGCCGCGTTTCGCACTAGCACAGATACGCAGTATTTT
TRBJ2-1,NA,TRBV29-1,few,CSVEAFGDNEQFF,TGCAGCGTTGAAGCTTTTGGGGACAATGAGCAGTTCTTC
TRBJ2-7,TRBD2,TRBV20-1,NA,CSARDLAGVYEQYF,TGCAGTGCTAGAGACCTAGCGGGAGTGTACGAGCAGTACTTC
TRBJ2-7,NA,TRBV7-2,few,CASSLASHDRIPYEQYF,TGTGCCAGCAGCTTAGCGTCCCACGACAGGATACCATACGAGCAGTACTTC
TRBJ2-3,TRBD2,TRBV6-1,few,CASRDLAGGTDTQYF,TGTGCCAGCAGGGATCTGGCGGGGGGGACAGATACGCAGTATTTT
TRBJ2-2,NA,TRBV9,NA,CASSVVAANTGELFF,TGTGCCAGCAGCGTAGTAGCGGCGAACACCGGGGAGCTGTTTTTT
TRBJ2-5,NA,TRBV12-3/TRBV12-4,NA,CASSQGLWQAEAQYF,TGTGCCAGCAGTCAGGGACTTTGGCAGGCGGAGGCCCAGTACTTC
TRBJ2-1,TRBD2,TRBV24-1,few,CATSGGGRDGYNEQFF,TGTGCCACCAGTGGAGGAGGGAGGGACGGTTACAATGAGCAGTTCTTC